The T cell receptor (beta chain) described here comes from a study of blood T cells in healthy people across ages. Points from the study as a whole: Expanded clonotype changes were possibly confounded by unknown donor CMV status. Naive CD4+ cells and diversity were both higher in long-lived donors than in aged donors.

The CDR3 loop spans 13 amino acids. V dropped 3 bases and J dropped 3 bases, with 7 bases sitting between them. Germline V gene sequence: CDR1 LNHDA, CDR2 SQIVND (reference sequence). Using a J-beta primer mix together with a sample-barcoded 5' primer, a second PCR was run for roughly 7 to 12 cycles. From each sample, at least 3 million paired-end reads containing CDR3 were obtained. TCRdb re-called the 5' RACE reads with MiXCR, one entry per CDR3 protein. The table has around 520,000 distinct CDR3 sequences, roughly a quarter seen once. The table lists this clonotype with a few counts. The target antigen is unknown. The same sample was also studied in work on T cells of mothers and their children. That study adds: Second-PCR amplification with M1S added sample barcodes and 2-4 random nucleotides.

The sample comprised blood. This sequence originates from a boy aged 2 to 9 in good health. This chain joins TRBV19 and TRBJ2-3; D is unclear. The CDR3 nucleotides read TGTGCCAGTAGTATGAGTGGGACAGATACGCAGTATTTT. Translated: CASSMSGTDTQYF.